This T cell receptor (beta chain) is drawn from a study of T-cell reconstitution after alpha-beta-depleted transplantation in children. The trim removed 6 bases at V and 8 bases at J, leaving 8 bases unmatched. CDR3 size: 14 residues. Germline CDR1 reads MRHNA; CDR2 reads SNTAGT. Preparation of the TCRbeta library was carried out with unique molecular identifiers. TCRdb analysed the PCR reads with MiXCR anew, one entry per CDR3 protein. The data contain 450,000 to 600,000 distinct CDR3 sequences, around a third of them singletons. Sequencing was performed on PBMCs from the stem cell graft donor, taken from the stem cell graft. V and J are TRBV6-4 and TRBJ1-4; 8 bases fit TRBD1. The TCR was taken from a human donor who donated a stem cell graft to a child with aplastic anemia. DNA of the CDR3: TGTGCCAGCAGACCAGGGGGCGCGGAAGAAAAACTGTTTTTT. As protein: CASRPGGAEEKLFF.